A selection of T cell receptor beta chains follows, all from one sample in a study of blood T cell repertoires in COVID-19. TCRdb keeps only in-frame clones here, not all; method: immunoSEQ multiplex PCR. The sample records 20,000 to 30,000 clones, roughly nine tenths being singletons. Sequenced sample: peripheral blood. Every receptor here comes from a human donor in a cohort sampled during active COVID-19. The CDR3 runs from the conserved cysteine through the conserved F or W. D genes are given only for firm matches. Expanded clones get a size class; other rows say once, few or many, or leave the size out.

abundance	v_gene	j_gene	d_gene	CDR3aa	CDR3nt
once	TRBV13	TRBJ2-1	.	CASSAVITSSYNEQFF	TGTGCCAGCAGCGCCGTGATAACGAGCTCCTACAATGAGCAGTTCTTC
.	TRBV28	TRBJ2-7	.	CASSFERRGLNYEQYF	TGTGCCAGCAGTTTCGAGCGGCGGGGGCTCAACTACGAGCAGTACTTC
.	TRBV6-6	TRBJ1-3	TRBD1	CASSQTGRNTIYF	TGTGCCAGCAGCCAGACAGGGCGAAACACCATATATTTT
.	TRBV6-5	TRBJ2-5	TRBD2	CASRASGGAKTQYF	TGTGCCAGCAGAGCCAGCGGGGGGGCTAAGACCCAGTACTTC
few	TRBV6-4	TRBJ1-1	.	CASSNRRNTEAFF	TGTGCCAGCAGCAACAGGAGGAACACTGAAGCTTTCTTT
.	TRBV14	TRBJ1-6	.	CASSQGLNHRRGGGSPLHF	TGTGCCAGCAGCCAAGGACTTAACCATCGAAGGGGAGGTGGTTCACCCCTCCACTTT
once	TRBV18	TRBJ2-2	TRBD2	CASSPGLAGINTGELFF	TGTGCCAGCTCACCGGGACTAGCGGGGATCAACACCGGGGAGCTGTTTTTT
few	TRBV11-1	TRBJ2-5	TRBD1	CASSFRQGGAQETQYF	TGTGCCAGCAGCTTTAGACAGGGGGGGGCTCAAGAGACCCAGTACTTC
.	TRBV29-1	TRBJ1-1	TRBD1	CSVLQGASEAFF	TGCAGCGTCCTGCAGGGGGCGTCTGAAGCTTTCTTT
.	TRBV5-1	TRBJ1-1	.	CASSPSIGRRVGTEAFF	TGCGCCAGCAGCCCCTCAATCGGACGGCGGGTAGGGACTGAAGCTTTCTTT
.	TRBV28	TRBJ1-5	TRBD1	CASSPRQGLGNQPQHF	TGTGCCAGCAGTCCGAGACAGGGTCTGGGGAATCAGCCCCAGCATTTT
.	TRBV6-5	TRBJ1-1	.	CASSYGGGNTEAFF	TGTGCCAGCAGTTACGGGGGGGGAAACACTGAAGCTTTCTTT
few	TRBV6-5	TRBJ2-7	TRBD1	CASRGEGQGPYEQYF	TGTGCCAGCAGGGGGGAGGGACAGGGGCCCTACGAGCAGTACTTC
.	TRBV5-1	TRBJ1-5	.	CASSFGAGDNQPQHF	TGCGCCAGCAGCTTCGGGGCGGGAGACAATCAGCCCCAGCATTTT
.	TRBV28	TRBJ2-7	.	CASSLPGPYEQYF	TGTGCCAGCAGTTTGCCAGGTCCCTACGAGCAGTACTTC
.	TRBV9	TRBJ2-1	.	CASSVLSSYNEQFF	TGTGCCAGCAGCGTATTGAGCTCCTACAATGAGCAGTTCTTC
.	TRBV3-1/TRBV3-2	TRBJ2-1	TRBD2	CASSQESGGGGNEQFF	TGTGCCAGCAGCCAGGAGAGCGGGGGGGGAGGGAATGAGCAGTTCTTC
.	TRBV11-3	TRBJ2-5	.	CASSPGQSQETQYF	TGTGCCAGCAGCCCCGGACAGTCACAAGAGACCCAGTACTTC
.	TRBV4-1	TRBJ2-7	.	CASSHPGSNSYEQYF	TGCGCCAGCAGCCACCCCGGGTCAAACTCCTACGAGCAGTACTTC
.	TRBV5-1	TRBJ2-3	.	CASSIQQGRSTDTQYF	TGCGCCAGCAGCATACAACAGGGTAGGAGCACAGATACGCAGTATTTT
.	TRBV5-1	TRBJ2-2	TRBD1	CASSSKSGTANTGELFF	TGCGCCAGCAGCTCGAAATCCGGGACAGCGAACACCGGGGAGCTGTTTTTT
.	TRBV4-3	TRBJ1-6	TRBD1	CASSQEIGTANSPLHF	TGCGCCAGCAGCCAAGAAATCGGGACAGCTAATTCACCCCTCCACTTT
.	TRBV6-5	TRBJ1-3	.	CASRQSSGNTIYF	TGTGCCAGCAGACAGAGCTCTGGAAACACCATATATTTT
.	TRBV5-4	TRBJ2-3	.	CASSLAGTDTQYF	TGTGCCAGCAGCTTGGCGGGAACAGATACGCAGTATTTT
.	TRBV28	TRBJ2-2	TRBD1	CASRVGQFTGELFF	TGTGCCAGCAGGGTGGGACAGTTCACCGGGGAGCTGTTTTTT
few	TRBV20-1	TRBJ2-5	.	CSASDPPGQYF	TGCAGTGCTAGTGACCCCCCGGGCCAGTACTTC
.	TRBV7-9	TRBJ2-1	.	CASSFIHEQFF	TGTGCCAGCAGCTTTATCCATGAGCAGTTCTTC
.	TRBV18	TRBJ2-1	.	CASSLTGGNEQFF	TGTGCCAGCTCCCTGACTGGAGGGAATGAGCAGTTCTTC
.	TRBV27	TRBJ2-7	.	CASSFRMPAGTSYEQYF	TGTGCCAGCAGTTTCCGGATGCCAGCCGGGACAAGTTACGAGCAGTACTTC
.	TRBV5-1	TRBJ1-2	TRBD1	CASSLAGPGQGARGYTF	TGCGCCAGCAGCTTGGCCGGGCCGGGACAGGGGGCGAGAGGCTACACCTTC
.	TRBV19	TRBJ2-7	TRBD1	CASSAGTGTYEQYF	TGTGCCAGTAGTGCCGGGACAGGAACCTACGAGCAGTACTTC
.	TRBV5-6	TRBJ2-7	.	CASSLGTYEQYF	TGTGCCAGCAGCTTGGGAACTTACGAGCAGTACTTC
.	TRBV7-9	TRBJ1-1	.	CASSFAQGGNTEAFF	TGTGCCAGCAGCTTCGCTCAGGGAGGAAATACTGAAGCTTTCTTT
.	TRBV6-5	TRBJ2-5	TRBD2	CASSPRLAGWETQYF	TGTGCCAGCAGTCCGAGACTAGCGGGGTGGGAGACCCAGTACTTC
.	TRBV15	TRBJ1-1	.	CATSIGDTEAFF	TGTGCCACCAGCATCGGGGACACTGAAGCTTTCTTT
.	TRBV7-7	TRBJ2-2	TRBD1	CASSFQAGGTGELFF	TGTGCCAGCAGCTTTCAGGCAGGGGGCACCGGGGAGCTGTTTTTT
.	TRBV6-6	TRBJ1-6	.	CASSPGTPNSPLHF	TGTGCCAGCAGTCCCGGGACACCCAATTCACCCCTCCACTTT
.	TRBV10-3	TRBJ1-1	.	CAIRAGAGNTEAFF	TGTGCCATCAGGGCGGGGGCTGGGAACACTGAAGCTTTCTTT
.	TRBV24-1	TRBJ2-2	.	CATSERGGGTGELFF	TGTGCCACCAGTGAACGGGGAGGGGGCACCGGGGAGCTGTTTTTT
.	TRBV3-1/TRBV3-2	TRBJ2-6	.	CASSLRVGANVLTF	TGTGCCAGCAGCCTGAGGGTTGGGGCCAACGTCCTGACTTTC
.	TRBV19	TRBJ2-2	.	CASRDYPGELFF	TGTGCCAGTAGGGACTACCCCGGGGAGCTGTTTTTT
.	TRBV28	TRBJ2-2	TRBD2	CASRGSGLAGSGELFF	TGTGCCAGTAGGGGCTCGGGACTAGCGGGTTCCGGGGAGCTGTTTTTT
.	TRBV5-4	TRBJ2-2	TRBD2	CASSPAAGVKNTGELFF	TGTGCCAGCAGCCCGGCAGCGGGGGTTAAGAACACCGGGGAGCTGTTTTTT
.	TRBV5-1	TRBJ2-3	.	CASRERGGAGADTQYF	TGCGCCAGCCGTGAAAGAGGAGGGGCTGGCGCAGATACGCAGTATTTT